This TCR beta chain was recovered during a study of T-cell reconstitution after alpha-beta-depleted transplantation in children. Study-level results: Newly produced T cells mostly provided counts and TCRbeta diversity after one year, as hyperexpanded clones declined.

Library preparation (for TCRbeta) was performed with unique molecular identifiers. TCRdb ran MiXCR on the PCR reads and lists one entry per CDR3 protein. The repertoire has about 510,000 distinct CDR3 sequences, about 10% of them found once; the top ten carry less than 15%. Comments on this clonotype: As yet, its antigen is unknown.

The specimen was PBMCs, mostly from graft donor cells, collected 180 days after TCRalphabeta/CD19-depleted stem cell transplant. The receptor was isolated from a female patient aged 2 to 10 who had a stem cell transplant for aplastic anemia, so the T cells may come from the graft donor.

The CDR3 coding sequence is TGTGCCAGCAGCCAGGGCAGGAGCACTGAAGCTTTCTTT. Its protein is CASSQGRSTEAFF. This chain links TRBV7-2 with TRBJ1-1; D perhaps matches TRBD1 (5 bases). The CDR3 is made up of 13 amino acids. V was shortened by 5 bases and J by 4 bases, with 11 bases between the two germline ends. Germline CDR1 and CDR2: SGHTA and FQGNSA.